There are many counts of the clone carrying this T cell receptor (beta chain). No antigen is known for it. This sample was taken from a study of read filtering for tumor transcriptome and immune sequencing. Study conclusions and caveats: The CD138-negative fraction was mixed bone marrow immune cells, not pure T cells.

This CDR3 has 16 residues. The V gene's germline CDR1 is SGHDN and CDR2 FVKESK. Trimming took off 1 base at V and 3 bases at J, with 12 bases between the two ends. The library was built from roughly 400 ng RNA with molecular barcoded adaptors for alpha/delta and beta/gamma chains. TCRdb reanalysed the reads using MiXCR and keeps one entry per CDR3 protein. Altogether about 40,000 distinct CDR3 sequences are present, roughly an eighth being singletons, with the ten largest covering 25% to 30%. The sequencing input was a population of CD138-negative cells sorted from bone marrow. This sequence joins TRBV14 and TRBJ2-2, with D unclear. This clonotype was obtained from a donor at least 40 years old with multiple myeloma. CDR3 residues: CASSQGRQRYTGELFF. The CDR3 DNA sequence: TGTGCCAGCAGCCAAGGAAGGCAGAGATACACCGGGGAGCTGTTTTTT.